The source of this TCR beta chain is a study of shared clonotypes between healthy human individuals. Study-level results: Naive subsets generally had larger estimated richness than memory subsets.

As regards this clone: Its antigen is undetermined. Other DNA variants within this sample encode the same CDR3.

The repertoire was sequenced with immunoSEQ multiplex PCR; TCRdb's copy has only in-frame clones and lacks some. Of about 2 million clones detected, roughly 95% appear once; the ten largest clones hold approximately 1.2%. Terminally differentiated effector memory CD45RA+ cells were excluded from the naive CD8 cells, which were CD45RO-negative and positively selected for CCR7. The V and J ends lost 1 base and 2 bases respectively, with 7 bases between them. Per germline, CDR1 SGHRS and CDR2 YFSETQ. CDR3 size: 13 residues. The source material was naive CD8+ T cells sorted from blood. The receptor was derived from a man aged 18 to 35 in good health. V gene TRBV5-1 combines with J gene TRBJ2-7; no reliable D call. The CDR3 DNA reads as TGCGCCAGCAGCTTGCGTGACGCCTACGAGCAGTACTTC. Its translation is CASSLRDAYEQYF.